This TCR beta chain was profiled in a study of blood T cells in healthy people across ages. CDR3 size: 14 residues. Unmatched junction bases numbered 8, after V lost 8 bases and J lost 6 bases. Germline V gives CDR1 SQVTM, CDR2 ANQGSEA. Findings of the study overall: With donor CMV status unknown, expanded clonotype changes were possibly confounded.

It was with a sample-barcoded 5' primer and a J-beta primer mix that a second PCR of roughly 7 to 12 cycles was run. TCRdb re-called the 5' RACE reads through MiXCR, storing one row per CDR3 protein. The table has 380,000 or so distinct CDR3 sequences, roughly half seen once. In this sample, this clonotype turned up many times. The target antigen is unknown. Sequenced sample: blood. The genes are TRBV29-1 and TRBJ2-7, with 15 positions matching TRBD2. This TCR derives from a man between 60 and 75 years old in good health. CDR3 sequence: CSFRGLAGGGEQYF. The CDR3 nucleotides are TGCAGCTTCCGGGGACTAGCGGGAGGAGGCGAGCAGTACTTC.